Listed below are T cell receptor beta chains from one sample, sequenced in a study of cytomegalovirus exposure and HLA in healthy donors. TCRdb keeps only in-frame clones here, not all; method: immunoSEQ multiplex PCR. The data hold approximately 77,000 clones, with roughly 75% observed a single time. Sequenced sample: PBMCs. The receptors derive from a woman aged 35 to 49 in good health and CMV-seronegative. Both conserved end residues are part of each CDR3. The order of the fields is D gene, clone size, V gene, J gene, CDR3 DNA, CDR3 protein. D genes are given only for firm matches. A row's size may be missing; if present it is once, few, many or a size class.

TRBD1	.	TRBV9	TRBJ2-7	TGTGCCAGCAGCAGACAGGGGGGGAACTACGAGCAGTACTTC	CASSRQGGNYEQYF
TRBD2	.	TRBV7-8	TRBJ2-2	TGTGCCAGCAGCTTTCGAGCGGGGGGTCCCGGGGAGCTGTTTTTT	CASSFRAGGPGELFF
TRBD1	.	TRBV9	TRBJ2-5	TGTGCCAGCAGCGGACAGGGGGCGAGAAAGACCCAGTACTTC	CASSGQGARKTQYF
TRBD2	.	TRBV30	TRBJ2-5	TGTGCCTGGAGTCCTAGTAGCGGGGAGATACACCAAGAAACCCAGTACTTC	CAWSPSSGEIHQETQYF
.	few	TRBV2	TRBJ1-5	TGTGCCAGCAGTGATGGGCTAAATAGCAATCAGCCCCAGCATTTT	CASSDGLNSNQPQHF
TRBD1	.	TRBV25-1	TRBJ1-2	TGTGCCAGCGAGGGGCTGGCCAGGGGGCTTCTCGGCTACACCTTC	CASEGLARGLLGYTF
.	.	TRBV19	TRBJ2-7	TGTGCCAGTAGTGAGGCGGGACAGAACCCTTACGAGCAGTACTTC	CASSEAGQNPYEQYF
.	.	TRBV30	TRBJ1-2	TGTGCCTGGAGTGTATTTGGCAGAGCGAACTATGGCTACACCTTC	CAWSVFGRANYGYTF
.	.	TRBV7-2	TRBJ2-7	TGTGCCAGCAGCCAAGACAGAACCTACGAGCAGTACTTC	CASSQDRTYEQYF
.	few	TRBV6-5	TRBJ2-7	TGTGCCAGCAGTTACACCCAGGGGAGCGAGCAGTACTTC	CASSYTQGSEQYF
TRBD2	.	TRBV15	TRBJ2-3	TGTGCCACCAGCGCTAGCGGGACTAGCACAGATACGCAGTATTTT	CATSASGTSTDTQYF
TRBD2	.	TRBV7-9	TRBJ2-3	TGTGCCAGCAGCCCCGGACTAGCCCCGGGGTATTTT	CASSPGLAPGYF
TRBD1	few	TRBV19	TRBJ1-6	TGTGCCAGTAGTAATAAGGACAGGGCCCGGAGTTCACCCCTCCACTTT	CASSNKDRARSSPLHF
.	once	TRBV6-1	TRBJ2-1	TGTGCCAGCAGTGAAGCTGGGGACTGGGCCTACAATGAGCAGTTCTTC	CASSEAGDWAYNEQFF
TRBD1	.	TRBV5-8	TRBJ1-1	TGTGCCAGCAGCTTGCTACCGGGACAGGGGGCGTCGAAGGCTGAAGCTTTCTTT	CASSLLPGQGASKAEAFF
.	few	TRBV4-1	TRBJ1-3	TGCGCCAGCAGCCAATCGCCAGGTGGAAACACCATATATTTT	CASSQSPGGNTIYF
.	.	TRBV10-3	TRBJ1-2	TGTGCCATCAGTGAGCTACAGGCCTATGGCTACACCTTC	CAISELQAYGYTF
.	.	TRBV18	TRBJ1-1	TGTGCCAGCTCTCTCAGGGGCAGGGGAGGGGCTGAAGCTTTCTTT	CASSLRGRGGAEAFF
TRBD2	.	TRBV7-3	TRBJ2-1	TGTGCCAGCAGCGCGCGACTAGCGGACTACAATGAGCAGTTCTTC	CASSARLADYNEQFF
.	.	TRBV6-1	TRBJ2-5	TGTGCCAGCAGCTCCCCGGGGAGGGAGACCCAGTACTTC	CASSSPGRETQYF
.	.	TRBV30	TRBJ2-1	TGTGCCTGGAGTGTGACAGCTAACCCCCCCTACAATGAGCAGTTCTTC	CAWSVTANPPYNEQFF
TRBD1	.	TRBV6-1	TRBJ2-1	TGTGCCAGCAGTGAGTCGACAGGGGGCTGGAATGAGCAGTTCTTC	CASSESTGGWNEQFF